Listed here are 16 T cell receptor beta chains from one sample, sequenced in a study of a mutant IDH1 vaccine in newly diagnosed glioma. Assay: immunoSEQ multiplex PCR; the TCRdb copy retains only in-frame clones and omits some. The repertoire has 30,000 to 35,000 clones, about four fifths of them found once; the top ten carry approximately 22%. Time point given: week 5, during vaccination. The investigators gave 300 ug of mutant IDH1 20-mer peptide in each vaccine dose, together with topical imiquimod. No cognate antigen is known for these TCRs. The sample was PBMCs, taken from a glioma patient whose treatment included an IDH1 peptide vaccine. These receptors originate from a man aged 30-40 years with glioma.

This clone was seen a few times. The chain links TRBV4-2 to TRBJ1-6, with D unclear. Germline values: CDR1 LGHNA, CDR2 YNFKEQ. The germline V and J ends were trimmed by 1 base and 3 bases, with 13 bases remaining between them. The CDR3 is 17 amino acids. Written as DNA, the CDR3 is TGTGCCAGCAGCCAAGCCATGGGCGGAATCTATAATTCACCCCTCCACTTT. Its protein is CASSQAMGGIYNSPLHF.

The genes are TRBV27 and TRBJ1-5; D might be TRBD1 (5 bases). Trimming removed 2 bases at V and 7 bases at J, with 12 bases between. CDR1 is MNHEY and CDR2 is SMNVEV in the germline V gene (reference sequence). The CDR3 has 14 amino acids. The CDR3 region is CASSLRWGNQPQHF. The CDR3, as DNA: TGTGCCAGCAGTTTACGGTGGGGGAACCAGCCCCAGCATTTT.

The V call is TRBV15, the J call TRBJ2-1; possibly TRBD2 for D (5 bases). Germline V lookup: CDR1 LNHNV, CDR2 YYDKDF (reference sequence). This CDR3 contains 15 residues. The V gene lost 1 base and the J gene lost 0 bases, with 7 bases spanning the gap. CDR3 bases: TGTGCCACCAGCAGAGCGGGAAACTCCTACAATGAGCAGTTCTTC. Its protein is CATSRAGNSYNEQFF.

To note about this clone: Distinct nucleotide sequences in the sample also encode this CDR3. The chain uses TRBV5-1 and TRBJ1-3, with D unresolved. Germline loops: CDR1 SGHRS, CDR2 YFSETQ. The CDR3 covers 13 residues. V lost 4 bases and J 0 bases, leaving 5 bases between the germline ends. The DNA of the CDR3 is TGCGCCAGCAGCCTGGGCTCTGGAAACACCATATATTTT. Translated: CASSLGSGNTIYF.

The chain has TRBV5-5 and TRBJ1-4; tentatively, D is TRBD1 (5 bases). Trimming stripped 0 bases from V and 10 bases from J, with 7 bases between. Germline assignment: CDR1 SGHKS and CDR2 YYEKEE (reference sequence). The CDR3 is 12 residues long. The CDR3 reads CASSLGDLKLFF. In nucleotides, the CDR3 is TGTGCCAGCAGCTTGGGGGACCTAAAACTGTTTTTT.

This clone was seen a few times. The DNA for the CDR3 is TGCGCCAGCAGCCCAGGGGTTCAGGTTGGGGATTTCTATGGCTACACCTTC. It is translated as CASSPGVQVGDFYGYTF. J is TRBJ1-2 and V is TRBV4-1; D is perhaps TRBD1 (6 bases). Germline values: CDR1 MGHRA, CDR2 YSYEKL. The CDR3 extends over 17 amino acids. V gave up 4 bases and J gave up 4 bases, with 22 bases separating them.

The chain couples TRBV6-5 to TRBJ1-6; TRBD1 matches at 7 bases. V gave up 4 bases and J gave up 10 bases; unmatched junction bases: 4. This CDR3 comprises 13 residues. CDR1 MNHEY and CDR2 SVGAGI come from the germline V gene. This CDR3 is CASSSTGKSPLHF. Written as DNA, the CDR3 is TGTGCCAGCAGTTCGACAGGGAAGTCACCCCTCCACTTT.

This chain uses TRBV13 with TRBJ2-5, with D possibly TRBD1 on 6 matching bases. V was shortened by 0 bases and J by 3 bases, with 8 bases between the two germline ends. CDR3 size: 14 residues. The germline gives CDR1 PRHDT, CDR2 FYEKMQ (reference sequence). The CDR3 DNA sequence: TGTGCCAGCAGCTTAGGATACAGGGAAGAGACCCAGTACTTC. This gives the protein CASSLGYREETQYF.

The chain links TRBV6-1 to TRBJ2-7; D not certain. The CDR3 contains 15 residues. Germline loops: CDR1 MNHNS, CDR2 SASEGT. V lost 2 bases to trimming and J lost 0 bases, with 11 bases between them. The CDR3 loop is CASSEFRFSSYEQYF. DNA for the CDR3: TGTGCCAGCAGTGAATTTCGGTTTAGCTCCTACGAGCAGTACTTC.

The V gene is TRBV7-6, the J gene TRBJ2-3; possible D gene TRBD1, 5 bases. The CDR3 runs 12 residues. Trimming cost V 1 base and J 7 bases, with 6 bases left between them. Germline V gives CDR1 SGHVS, CDR2 FNYEAQ. Here the CDR3 DNA reads TGTGCCAGCAGCTTAGGGGGCTATACGCAGTATTTT. Protein product: CASSLGGYTQYF. Supplemented by reference TRBV7-6 and TRBJ2-3, the full variable domain reads GAGVSQSPRYKVTKRGQDVALRCDPISGHVSLYWYRQALGQGPEFLTYFNYEAQQDKSGLPNDRFSAERPEGSISTLTIQRTEQRDSAMYRCASSLGGYTQYFGPGTRLTVL.

This chain joins TRBV29-1 and TRBJ2-7; D unclear. Trimming pared 6 bases from V and 0 bases from J, leaving 12 bases between. The CDR3 spans 13 residues. Germline CDR1 is SQVTM and CDR2 is ANQGSEA. CDR3 sequence reads: CSVLRTDSYEQYF. In DNA form, the CDR3 reads TGCAGCGTCCTCCGGACGGACTCCTACGAGCAGTACTTC.

The CDR3 spells CASSVDYNSPLHF. The CDR3 DNA sequence: TGTGCCAGCAGCGTCGACTATAATTCACCCCTCCACTTT. This rearrangement joins TRBV7-3 to TRBJ1-6; D not resolved. The CDR3 contains 13 residues. CDR1 is SGHTA and CDR2 is FQGTGA in the germline V gene. Deletions cut 5 bases from V and 3 bases from J, with 5 bases between.

The CDR3 region is CASRLRSMNTEAFF. The DNA of the CDR3 is TGTGCCAGCAGACTCAGGAGTATGAACACTGAAGCTTTCTTT. The chain recombines TRBV7-2 with TRBJ1-1; D gene ambiguous. Trimming took 6 bases from V and 0 from J, leaving 11 bases between them. Looked up from germline, CDR1 is SGHTA and CDR2 is FQGNSA. The CDR3 contains 14 residues.

This clone has only a few counts. The chain has TRBV2 and TRBJ1-2; D unclear. CDR1 is SNHLY and CDR2 is FYNNEI in the germline V gene. CDR3 length equals 13 residues. V was cut by 6 bases and J by 7 bases, with 15 bases left in between. CDR3 DNA sequence: TGTGCCAGCAGCCCAGACGGGATCGGTGGCTACACCTTC. It translates to CASSPDGIGGYTF.

V is TRBV9 and J is TRBJ1-1; possible D gene TRBD1, 5 bases. The germline V gene has CDR1 SGDLS and CDR2 YYNGEE. The germline V and J ends were trimmed by 0 bases and 5 bases, with 14 bases remaining between them. The CDR3 is 15 residues long. CDR3 in DNA: TGTGCCAGCAGCGTAGTGGGGGGTGAAGGAACTGAAGCTTTCTTT. This codes for CASSVVGGEGTEAFF. Looking up the rest from reference TRBV9 and TRBJ1-1 gives the full variable domain: DSGVTQTPKHLITATGQRVTLRCSPRSGDLSVYWYQQSLDQGLQFLIQYYNGEERAKGNILERFSAQQFPDLHSELNLSSLELGDSALYFCASSVVGGEGTEAFFGQGTRLTVV.

The rearrangement joins TRBV6-1 to TRBJ1-2; no clear D. Trimming pared 2 bases from V and 2 bases from J, leaving 12 bases between. Germline lookup yields CDR1 MNHNS and CDR2 SASEGT. The CDR3 sequence is 15 residues long. The CDR3: CASSEWALTNYGYTF. The CDR3 nucleotides are TGTGCCAGCAGTGAATGGGCACTAACGAACTATGGCTACACCTTC.